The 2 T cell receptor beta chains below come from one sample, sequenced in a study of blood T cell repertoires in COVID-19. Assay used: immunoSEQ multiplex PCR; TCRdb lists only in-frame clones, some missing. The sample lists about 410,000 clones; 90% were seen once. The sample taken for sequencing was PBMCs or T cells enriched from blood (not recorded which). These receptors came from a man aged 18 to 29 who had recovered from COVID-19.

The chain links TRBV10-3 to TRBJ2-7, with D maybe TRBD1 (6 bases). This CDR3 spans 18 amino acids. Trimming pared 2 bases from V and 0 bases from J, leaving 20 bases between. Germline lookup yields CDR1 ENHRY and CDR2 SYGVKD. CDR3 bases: TGTGCCATCAGTGAGGGGGGTACACAGGGAAGGAGCTCCTACGAGCAGTACTTC. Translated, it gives CAISEGGTQGRSSYEQYF.

The CDR3 coding sequence is TGCAGTGCTAGTCGACAGGGTAAAGCCGGGGAGCTGTTTTTT. Protein: CSASRQGKAGELFF. The J gene is TRBJ2-2, the V gene TRBV20-1; the match to TRBD1 covers 7 bases. Germline V gene lookup returns CDR1 DFQATT and CDR2 SNEGSKA (reference sequence). V dropped 3 bases and J dropped 6; count of bases not matched to a gene: 7. The CDR3 has 14 residues.